Each of the 24 T cell receptor beta chains below was sequenced from the same sample in a study of T cell responses to AZD1222 COVID-19 vaccine. The repertoire was sequenced with immunoSEQ multiplex PCR; TCRdb's copy has only in-frame clones and lacks some. The profile covers under 150,000 clones, with about 87% appearing a single time and approximately 6.5% taken by the ten largest. The sequencing used peripheral blood, collected 28 days after the second AZD1222 dose. These receptors were collected from an adult who received the AZD1222 COVID-19 vaccine.

Regarding this clone: A read error may account for a junction end that differs from germline. This chain connects TRBV12-3 or TRBV12-4 to TRBJ2-1; TRBD2 matches at 8 bases. The CDR3 runs 12 residues. The CDR3 DNA sequence: TGTGCCAGCAGTCTAGCGGGCAATGAGCAGTTCTTC. This sequence encodes CASSLAGNEQFF.

CDR3 amino acids: CATRDNGANVLTF. The DNA of the CDR3 is TGTGCCACCAGGGACAATGGGGCCAACGTCCTGACTTTC. The chain has TRBV10-3 and TRBJ2-6; D possibly corresponds to TRBD1 (6 bases). This CDR3 has 13 amino acids. Germline V gives CDR1 ENHRY, CDR2 SYGVKD. The ends were cut back, 10 bases at V and 3 bases at J, with 10 bases in the middle.

The chain uses TRBV9 and TRBJ1-2; the D gene is possibly TRBD1 (5 bases). The CDR3 length is 16 residues. V shed 4 bases and J shed 1 base, with 17 bases lying between them. Germline-derived CDR1 and CDR2 are SGDLS and YYNGEE. The CDR3 DNA is TGTGCCAGCAGCCCTAATCTTTGGGGACTTAACTATGGCTACACCTTC. This gives the protein CASSPNLWGLNYGYTF.

The chain joins TRBV7-8 to TRBJ1-2; TRBD1 might be the D (6 bases). V lost 6 bases to trimming and J lost 2 bases, with 13 bases between them. Per germline, CDR1 SGHVS and CDR2 FQNEAQ. CDR3 length: 14 amino acids. The CDR3 DNA follows: TGTGCCAGCAGATCGGGGGCAGACAACTATGGCTACACCTTC. Translating it yields CASRSGADNYGYTF.

The rearrangement joins TRBV3-1 (or the pseudogene TRBV3-2) to TRBJ2-1; weak D call: TRBD2 (5 bases). Germline-derived CDR1 and CDR2 are LGHDT and YNNKEL (reference sequence). V lost 1 base and J 3 bases, leaving 13 bases between the germline ends. The CDR3 consists of 16 residues. The CDR3 sequence is CASSQGPAEIYNEQFF. In nucleotides, the CDR3 is TGTGCCAGCAGCCAAGGTCCAGCGGAGATCTACAATGAGCAGTTCTTC.

The chain is built from TRBV10-1 and TRBJ2-3; 8 bases map to TRBD1. The CDR3 consists of 12 residues. The V segment lost 2 bases and the J segment 9 bases; nucleotides outside the gene matches: 1. The germline V gene encodes CDR1 WNHNN and CDR2 SYGVQD (reference sequence). The CDR3 DNA reads as TGCGCCAGCAGTGAGGGACAGGGAACGCAGTATTTT. Translating gives CASSEGQGTQYF.

This clone was counted only a few times. CDR3 region: CASTSVRGQETQYF. Here the CDR3 DNA reads TGTGCCAGCACGTCAGTAAGGGGGCAAGAGACCCAGTACTTC. This chain connects TRBV2 to TRBJ2-5; the D gene is possibly TRBD1 (6 bases). Germline V CDR1 and CDR2: SNHLY, FYNNEI. This CDR3 has 14 amino acids. Trimming pared 7 bases from V and 2 bases from J, leaving 14 bases between.

The chain recombines TRBV7-3 with TRBJ2-2; 7 nucleotides agree with TRBD2. The germline V gene encodes CDR1 SGHTA and CDR2 FQGTGA. CDR3 size: 15 residues. The V gene end was trimmed by 4 bases and the J gene end by 8 bases; junction bases not matched to a gene: 10. CDR3 loop: CASSSSSSGVGELFF. CDR3 coding DNA: TGTGCCAGCAGCTCCAGTTCGAGCGGGGTGGGGGAGCTGTTTTTT.

The rearrangement links TRBV19 to TRBJ1-2; 7 bases agree with TRBD1. CDR3 length equals 13 residues. The J segment lost 6 bases and the V segment lost 8 bases, leaving 9 bases of the junction unmatched. Germline CDR1 and CDR2: LNHDA and SQIVND (reference sequence). CDR3 in DNA: TGTGCCAGTCGTCAGGGAGGGGGCCATGGCTACACCTTC. This encodes CASRQGGGHGYTF.

The chain employs TRBV9 and TRBJ2-3, with 10 nucleotides matching TRBD1. This CDR3 has 15 residues. The V segment lost 4 bases and the J segment 6 bases; nucleotides outside the gene matches: 8. CDR1 SGDLS and CDR2 YYNGEE come from the germline V gene. CDR3 loop: CASSLSGTGVDTQYF. In nucleotides, the CDR3 is TGTGCCAGCAGCCTCTCGGGGACAGGGGTGGATACGCAGTATTTT. Complete variable domain (other parts from reference TRBV9 and TRBJ2-3): DSGVTQTPKHLITATGQRVTLRCSPRSGDLSVYWYQQSLDQGLQFLIQYYNGEERAKGNILERFSAQQFPDLHSELNLSSLELGDSALYFCASSLSGTGVDTQYFGPGTRLTVL.

This clone was picked up a small number of times. This chain connects TRBV7-9 to TRBJ2-7; 10 bases map to TRBD1. The length of the CDR3 is 15 residues. V shed 5 bases and J 1 base; nucleotides not matched to a gene: 5. Germline V lookup: CDR1 SEHNR, CDR2 FQNEAQ (reference sequence). The CDR3 DNA reads as TGTGCCAGCAGCCCCCGGGACAGGGGATCCTACGAGCAGTACTTC. It translates to CASSPRDRGSYEQYF.

The chain has TRBV4-3 and TRBJ1-2; D is undetermined. CDR3 length: 13 amino acids. Germline CDR1 LGHNA, CDR2 YSLEER. V shed 4 bases and J shed 8 bases, with 14 bases lying between them. The DNA for the CDR3 is TGCGCCAGCAGCCCTCACTCAACTTGGGGCTACACCTTC. Translated, it gives CASSPHSTWGYTF.

J is TRBJ2-3 and V is TRBV11-2; 7 bases are shared with TRBD1. The germline gives CDR1 SGHAT, CDR2 FQNNGV. V gave up 2 bases and J gave up 2 bases; unmatched junction bases: 4. This CDR3 region has 15 residues. The DNA of the CDR3 is TGTGCCAGCAGCTTATGGGACAGTTACACAGATACGCAGTATTTT. It yields the protein CASSLWDSYTDTQYF.

This chain joins TRBV15 and TRBJ2-1; weak D call: TRBD2 (5 bases). Germline V gene sequence: CDR1 LNHNV, CDR2 YYDKDF (reference sequence). Trimming cost V 9 bases and J 0 bases, with 27 bases left between them. This CDR3 is 19 amino acids long. CDR3 in DNA: TGTGCCACAAAGAAGGAGGACTTGGCTGGTGGGAGCTCCTACAATGAGCAGTTCTTC. Protein sequence: CATKKEDLAGGSSYNEQFF.

The chain is built from TRBV19 and TRBJ2-6; D may match TRBD1 or TRBD2 (5 bases each). V was cut by 5 bases and J by 3 bases, with 14 bases left in between. The CDR3 extends over 16 amino acids. Germline V gene sequence: CDR1 LNHDA, CDR2 SQIVND (reference sequence). The CDR3 here is CASSLETGLGANVLTF. The CDR3 nucleotides read TGTGCCAGTAGTCTCGAGACGGGGCTTGGGGCCAACGTCCTGACTTTC.

The V and J genes are TRBV19 and TRBJ1-1; tentatively, D is TRBD1 (5 bases). This CDR3 region has 16 residues. Germline V CDR1 and CDR2: LNHDA, SQIVND (reference sequence). Trimming left V 3 bases short and J 1 base short, with 15 bases between. The DNA for the CDR3 is TGTGCCAGTAGTATCTTGGCAGGGCAGGCGAACACTGAAGCTTTCTTT. This gives the protein CASSILAGQANTEAFF.

With respect to this clone: This may arise from a read error, as a much more abundant clone is one base away. Other DNA sequences within the sample encode an identical CDR3. The gene calls are TRBV7-2 and TRBJ1-5; no definite D call. Germline CDR1 reads SGHTA; CDR2 reads FQGNSA. The CDR3 is 15 residues long. CDR3 residues: CASSSQLNSNQPQHF. The CDR3 coding sequence is TGTGCCAGCAGCTCCCAATTGAATAGCAATCAGCCTCAGCATTTT.

V and J are TRBV7-9 and TRBJ1-2, with D perhaps matching TRBD1 (5 bases). Deletions cut 5 bases from V and 3 bases from J, with 13 bases between. Germline CDR1 reads SEHNR; CDR2 reads FQNEAQ (reference sequence). The CDR3 has 14 residues. The CDR3 DNA reads as TGTGCCAGCAGCCCGGGAGGAGGGGACTATGGCTACACCTTC. Translating gives CASSPGGGDYGYTF.

The chain has TRBV5-1 and TRBJ2-2; D ambiguous. V lost 0 bases to trimming and J lost 6 bases, with 9 bases between them. Germline CDR1 SGHRS, CDR2 YFSETQ. The CDR3 runs to 14 residues. For the CDR3, the DNA is TGCGCCAGCAGCTTGGCCGGTGTGGCCGGGGAGCTGTTTTTT. Encoded protein: CASSLAGVAGELFF.

CDR3 region: CASSLRDRGLYEQFF. The CDR3 bases are TGCGCCAGCAGCCTCCGGGACAGGGGGTTGTATGAGCAGTTCTTC. The rearrangement joins TRBV4-1 to TRBJ2-1; 11 bases match TRBD1. Germline V gives CDR1 MGHRA, CDR2 YSYEKL. This CDR3 spans 15 amino acids. V lost 4 bases and J lost 8; bases outside the gene matches: 7.

This clone was observed once. This sequence joins TRBV6-1 and TRBJ2-3; D is uncertain. Germline CDR1 and CDR2: MNHNS and SASEGT. This CDR3 is 12 amino acids long. V was clipped by 3 bases and J by 6 bases, with 7 bases between them. The CDR3 nucleotides read TGTGCCAGCAGTGACCCTGTGGATACGCAGTATTTT. Its protein is CASSDPVDTQYF.

The V call is TRBV28, the J call TRBJ1-1; no clear D gene. Trimming cost V 3 bases and J 4 bases, with 9 bases left between them. Per the germline V gene, CDR1 is MDHEN and CDR2 is SYDVKM. This CDR3 has 13 amino acids. The CDR3 DNA sequence: TGTGCCAGCAGTTTTCAGGTTAGCACTGAAGCTTTCTTT. It translates to CASSFQVSTEAFF.

The chain uses TRBV6-6 and TRBJ1-2, with a possible D match to TRBD1 (5 bases). Looked up from germline, CDR1 is MNHNY and CDR2 is SVGAGI (reference sequence). V was cut by 2 bases and J by 7 bases, with 14 bases left in between. This CDR3 region has 14 residues. As DNA, the CDR3 is TGTGCCAGCAGTTACCAAAAGGACATACCTGGCTACACCTTC. Translation: CASSYQKDIPGYTF.

V and J are TRBV3-1 (or the pseudogene TRBV3-2) and TRBJ1-3; tentatively, D is TRBD1 (5 bases). CDR3 length equals 18 residues. Germline CDR1 is LGHDT and CDR2 is YNNKEL (reference sequence). V gave up 3 bases and J gave up 2 bases, with 20 bases separating them. The CDR3 DNA sequence: TGTGCCAGCAGCCAGAATTTCCAAGCAGGGTCCGCTGGAAACACCATATATTTT. This codes for CASSQNFQAGSAGNTIYF.